This entry lists 27 T cell receptor beta chains sequenced from one sample in a study of PD-1 blockade in classical Hodgkin lymphoma. Relapses following autologous stem cell transplantation were seen in all patients, with brentuximab vedotin exposure varying. Assay: immunoSEQ multiplex PCR; the TCRdb copy retains only in-frame clones and omits some. The sample contains tens of thousands of clones, roughly 82% of which appear only once. Sample: peripheral blood mononuclear cells (PBMCs), taken before the second cycle of nivolumab. The receptor set was obtained from a human donor with classical Hodgkin lymphoma.

By frequency in the sample, this clone is large. This rearrangement joins TRBV6-1 to TRBJ1-5, with D tentatively TRBD1 (5 bases). Trimming took 6 bases from V and 1 from J, leaving 13 bases between them. CDR1 and CDR2 from the germline V gene are MNHNS and SASEGT. The CDR3 length is 15 residues. The CDR3 loop is CASSRDSGSNQPQHF. In DNA, the CDR3 is TGTGCCAGCAGCCGGGACTCTGGGAGCAATCAGCCCCAGCATTTT.

This chain connects TRBV7-9 to TRBJ1-6, with TRBD1 as a possible D gene (6 bases). Per the germline V gene, CDR1 is SEHNR and CDR2 is FQNEAQ (reference sequence). This CDR3 spans 16 amino acids. V was shortened by 1 base and J by 10 bases, with 17 bases between the two germline ends. CDR3 in DNA: TGTGCCAGCAGCTTAGAGGCCCAGGGAGGGGGATCACCCCTCCACTTT. Protein: CASSLEAQGGGSPLHF.

This clone has more than one count but fewer than ten. The CDR3 spells CASSLGLDSYNEQFF. In DNA, the CDR3 is TGTGCCAGCAGCTTGGGACTCGACTCCTACAATGAGCAGTTCTTC. The chain has TRBV7-2 and TRBJ2-1; D possibly corresponds to TRBD2 (6 bases). The CDR3 length is 15 residues. Trimming pared 3 bases from V and 0 bases from J, leaving 9 bases between. Germline V CDR1 and CDR2: SGHTA, FQGNSA.

This clone was seen once. The V call is TRBV5-4, the J call TRBJ2-1; no reliable D call. The V and J ends lost 4 bases and 6 bases respectively, with 11 bases between them. Germline loops: CDR1 SGHNT, CDR2 YYREEE (reference sequence). The CDR3 has 13 residues. CDR3 sequence reads: CASSQDPSNEQFF. For the CDR3, the DNA is TGTGCCAGCAGCCAAGACCCGTCCAATGAGCAGTTCTTC.

This chain connects TRBV19 to TRBJ2-1, with a tentative D call TRBD1 (5 bases). The CDR3 is made up of 14 amino acids. CDR1 and CDR2 (germline): LNHDA, SQIVND (reference sequence). V lost 5 bases, J lost 8 bases, and 16 bases lay in between. The CDR3 nucleotides are TGTGCCAGTAGTCCCAACAGGCTTGGGTATGAGCAGTTCTTC. This sequence encodes CASSPNRLGYEQFF. Using reference TRBV19 and TRBJ2-1 for the parts outside the CDR3, the full variable domain is DGGITQSPKYLFRKEGQNVTLSCEQNLNHDAMYWYRQDPGQGLRLIYYSQIVNDFQKGDIAEGYSVSREKKESFPLTVTSAQKNPTAFYLCASSPNRLGYEQFFGPGTRLTVL.

J is TRBJ2-6 and V is TRBV9; 7 bases line up with TRBD2. Germline CDR1 SGDLS, CDR2 YYNGEE. The CDR3 covers 19 residues. J gave up 1 base and V 0 bases, and 10 bases lay outside the gene matches. Written as DNA, the CDR3 is TGTGCCAGCAGCGTAGCTTCGGTAGCGGGTAGGTCTGGGGCCAACGTCCTGACTTTC. Translated: CASSVASVAGRSGANVLTF.

The V call is TRBV28, the J call TRBJ1-2, with 7 bases matching TRBD1. The CDR3 has 14 residues. From germline, CDR1 is MDHEN and CDR2 SYDVKM. J was trimmed by 2 bases and V by 6 bases; bases with no gene match: 6. The CDR3 region has the DNA TGTGCCAGCAGCAACCCGGGACAGAACTATGGCTACACCTTC. It codes for CASSNPGQNYGYTF.

The J gene is TRBJ2-5, the V gene TRBV7-8; D remains unclear. V was pared by 0 bases and J by 5 bases, with 7 bases between. The CDR3 has 13 amino acids. Germline CDR1 SGHVS, CDR2 FQNEAQ. CDR3 sequence reads: CASSLAGMETQYF. CDR3 DNA: TGTGCCAGCAGCTTAGCCGGCATGGAGACCCAGTACTTC.

The chain has TRBV7-2 and TRBJ1-4, with D unresolved. V was trimmed by 1 base and J by 1 base, leaving 7 bases between them. The CDR3 spans 15 residues. From germline, CDR1 is SGHTA and CDR2 FQGNSA. CDR3 in DNA: TGTGCCAGCAGCTTAGAGAGGATAACTAATGAAAAACTGTTTTTT. This gives the protein CASSLERITNEKLFF.

The rearrangement links TRBV4-3 to TRBJ1-6; D remains ambiguous. V was cut by 1 base and J by 7 bases, with 8 bases left in between. CDR1 and CDR2 from the germline V gene are LGHNA and YSLEER. The CDR3 length is 14 residues. As DNA, the CDR3 is TGCGCCAGCAGCCAAGGAAGCGGCAATTCACCCCTCCACTTT. This encodes CASSQGSGNSPLHF.

The chain combines TRBV30 with TRBJ1-4; D gene ambiguous. V gave up 1 base and J gave up 7 bases, with 10 bases separating them. The germline V gene encodes CDR1 GTSNPN and CDR2 SVGIG (reference sequence). The CDR3 contains 13 residues. This chain's CDR3 is CAWSARRFEKLFF. The CDR3 bases are TGTGCCTGGAGTGCACGGAGGTTTGAAAAACTGTTTTTT.

The V call is TRBV28, the J call TRBJ1-2, with D unclear. V gave up 1 base and J gave up 0 bases, with 9 bases separating them. This CDR3 comprises 15 residues. Germline V CDR1 and CDR2: MDHEN, SYDVKM. The CDR3 DNA reads TGTGCCAGCAGTTTATTACGAATAGCTAACTATGGCTACACCTTC. Amino acid sequence: CASSLLRIANYGYTF.

This rearrangement joins TRBV27 to TRBJ1-5; D is possibly TRBD1 (5 bases). The CDR3 extends over 15 amino acids. V was cut by 3 bases and J by 3 bases, with 12 bases left in between. CDR1 MNHEY and CDR2 SMNVEV come from the germline V gene (reference sequence). CDR3 DNA: TGTGCCAGCAGTTTTGCCCTGGGGCCCAATCAGCCCCAGCATTTT. Its protein product is CASSFALGPNQPQHF.

V usage is TRBV5-6 and J usage is TRBJ2-1; TRBD2 aligns across 7 bases. CDR1 SGHDT and CDR2 YYEEEE come from the germline V gene. Trimming removed 2 bases from V and 1 base from J; junction bases left unmatched: 0. This CDR3 region has 14 residues. The CDR3 here is CASSFGGSYNEQFF. DNA of the CDR3: TGTGCCAGCAGCTTCGGGGGGTCCTACAATGAGCAGTTCTTC.

V and J are TRBV27 and TRBJ1-1; D not resolved. Germline V gives CDR1 MNHEY, CDR2 SMNVEV (reference sequence). This CDR3 has 13 residues. Trimming pared 6 bases from V and 3 bases from J, leaving 11 bases between. The CDR3 sequence is CASRPMGYTEAFF. The CDR3 region has the DNA TGTGCCAGCAGACCCATGGGTTACACTGAAGCTTTCTTT.

The chain has TRBV10-3 and TRBJ1-1; D unclear. V was cut by 6 bases and J by 2 bases, with 7 bases left in between. The germline gives CDR1 ENHRY, CDR2 SYGVKD. The CDR3 loop spans 12 amino acids. The chain's CDR3 is CAIRIGNTEAFF. CDR3 DNA sequence: TGTGCCATCAGAATCGGAAACACTGAAGCTTTCTTT.

There are a few counts of this clone. V gene TRBV5-6 combines with J gene TRBJ2-7; a weak D match, TRBD2 (6 bases). Trimming took 7 bases from V and 5 from J, leaving 19 bases between them. The CDR3 loop spans 14 amino acids. Germline CDR1 and CDR2: SGHDT and YYEEEE. The CDR3 sequence is CASFLEGTDDEQYF. In DNA, the CDR3 is TGTGCCAGCTTCCTGGAGGGGACGGATGACGAGCAGTACTTC.

The chain has TRBV7-2 and TRBJ2-2; TRBD2 is a possible D gene (6 bases). This CDR3 has 15 residues. Deletions cut 5 bases from V and 4 bases from J, with 14 bases between. Germline-derived CDR1 and CDR2 are SGHTA and FQGNSA. The CDR3 loop reads CASSPMGGGTGELFF. Here the CDR3 DNA reads TGTGCCAGCAGCCCGATGGGAGGAGGCACCGGGGAGCTGTTTTTT.

The V gene is TRBV4-3, the J gene TRBJ2-2, with TRBD1 matching 7 bases. This CDR3 spans 17 amino acids. Germline CDR1 LGHNA, CDR2 YSLEER. V lost 4 bases to trimming and J lost 5 bases; unmatched junction nucleotides: 13. CDR3 sequence reads: CASSLTGFETGTGELFF. CDR3 nucleotide sequence: TGCGCCAGCAGCCTGACAGGGTTTGAAACGGGAACCGGGGAGCTGTTTTTT.

V and J are TRBV11-2 and TRBJ2-5; D is undetermined. The CDR3 is 16 amino acids. The germline V gene has CDR1 SGHAT and CDR2 FQNNGV. Between the trimmed V and J ends, which lost 5 bases and 5 bases, there was a span of 21 bases. The CDR3 sequence is CASSRPVQPKGETQYF. CDR3 nucleotide sequence: TGTGCCAGCAGCCGTCCGGTACAGCCGAAAGGGGAGACCCAGTACTTC.

The rearrangement joins TRBV5-6 to TRBJ1-2; TRBD1 aligns across 7 bases. Trimming at V came to 4 bases and at J to 1 base, leaving 4 bases not matched to a gene. This CDR3 contains 14 residues. Germline V CDR1 and CDR2: SGHDT, YYEEEE. In DNA, the CDR3 is TGTGCCAGCAGCAAGGACAGGCTTAACTATGGCTACACCTTC. Residues: CASSKDRLNYGYTF.

V and J are TRBV4-2 and TRBJ1-4; tentative D call: TRBD1 (6 bases). In germline, CDR1 is LGHNA, CDR2 YNFKEQ. CDR3 length: 13 residues. The ends were cut back, 4 bases at V and 8 bases at J, with 11 bases in the middle. The CDR3 reads CASSPAGTEKLFF. The CDR3 coding sequence is TGTGCCAGCAGCCCCGCGGGGACAGAAAAACTGTTTTTT.

The V and J genes are TRBV5-1 and TRBJ2-3; maybe TRBD1 (6 bases). This CDR3 has 16 amino acids. Germline CDR1 SGHRS, CDR2 YFSETQ. The V end was cut by 0 bases, the J end by 2 bases, with 13 bases between. The CDR3 spells CASSLAPGAHTDTQYF. The CDR3 nucleotides are TGCGCCAGCAGCTTGGCCCCAGGGGCTCACACAGATACGCAGTATTTT. Full variable domain (rest looked up from reference TRBV5-1 and TRBJ2-3): KAGVTQTPRYLIKTRGQQVTLSCSPISGHRSVSWYQQTPGQGLQFLFEYFSETQRNKGNFPGRFSGRQFSNSRSEMNVSTLELGDSALYLCASSLAPGAHTDTQYFGPGTRLTVL.

This chain joins TRBV19 and TRBJ2-7; TRBD1 is a possible D gene (5 bases). This CDR3 spans 14 amino acids. CDR1 LNHDA and CDR2 SQIVND come from the germline V gene (reference sequence). V was pared by 9 bases and J by 2 bases, with 17 bases between. The CDR3 region has the DNA TGTGCCAGCACCCCCGAGACAGCCGCCTACGAGCAGTACTTC. Its protein is CASTPETAAYEQYF.

This rearrangement joins TRBV7-6 to TRBJ2-1, with D perhaps TRBD2 (6 bases). The CDR3 runs 17 residues. Germline V gene lookup returns CDR1 SGHVS and CDR2 FNYEAQ. V was trimmed by 3 bases and J by 0 bases, leaving 15 bases between them. This CDR3 reads CASSLESSGSSYNEQFF. The CDR3, as DNA: TGTGCCAGCAGCTTGGAGAGTAGCGGAAGCTCCTACAATGAGCAGTTCTTC.

This clone has just one count. The rearrangement joins TRBV6-1 to TRBJ1-1; D call uncertain. This CDR3 is 13 amino acids long. Germline V gene sequence: CDR1 MNHNS, CDR2 SASEGT. The ends were cut back, 3 bases at V and 1 base at J, with 6 bases in the middle. As DNA, the CDR3 is TGTGCCAGCAGTGAGAGGGAGAACACTGAAGCTTTCTTT. Translated: CASSERENTEAFF.

The chain has TRBV27 and TRBJ2-5; possibly TRBD1 for D (5 bases). The germline V gene encodes CDR1 MNHEY and CDR2 SMNVEV (reference sequence). The V end lost 6 bases, the J end lost 5 bases, and 16 bases lay between the germline ends. This CDR3 comprises 14 residues. The CDR3 region is CASSAFRVFETQYF. The CDR3 DNA sequence: TGTGCCAGCAGCGCGTTCAGGGTATTCGAGACCCAGTACTTC.